A single T cell receptor beta chain is shown here with its context. Profiled with immunoSEQ multiplex PCR; TCRdb holds only in-frame clones, not every one. The sample has some 89,000 clones; approximately 87% are singletons. This CDR3 contains 14 residues. CDR1 and CDR2 from the germline V gene are LNHDA and SQIVND (reference sequence). V shed 2 bases and J shed 1 base, with 7 bases lying between them. These data belong to a study of blood T cell repertoires in COVID-19. Turning to the study itself: Whether acute or convalescent, the COVID-19 samples came from the United States, Italy and Spain. From T cells, B-cell-depleted T cells, or PBMCs came the material, which was cDNA or gDNA.

This sequence originates from a human donor in a cohort sampled during active COVID-19. Input material: peripheral blood. J is TRBJ2-3 and V is TRBV19, with a weak D call TRBD2 (6 bases). The CDR3 nucleotides are TGTGCCAGTAGTATATGGGGGGGCACAGATACGCAGTATTTT. Protein sequence: CASSIWGGTDTQYF.